The present T cell receptor beta chain was sequenced within a study of blood T cell repertoires in COVID-19. Across the study: The origin of the acute and convalescent COVID-19 samples was the United States, Italy and Spain. T cells, B-cell-depleted T cells, or PBMCs supplied cDNA or gDNA.

Germline CDR1 is MNHEY and CDR2 is SVGEGT. Trimming at V came to 2 bases and at J to 0 bases, leaving 5 bases not matched to a gene. The CDR3 spans 16 residues. How the authors handled the data: How many nucleated cells were present was estimated from reference gene primer amplification. Sequencing was performed with immunoSEQ multiplex PCR; in TCRdb, only in-frame clones are kept and a portion is missing. The D gene and trimming were derived from the DNA, and the V and J assignments and clone size from that table. The data contain 40,000 to 45,000 clones, roughly 90% of them seen just once; the ten biggest clones take up roughly 21%.

The genes are TRBV6-2 or TRBV6-3 and TRBJ2-7; 9 nucleotides line up with TRBD1. The clonotype was recovered from a man aged 45 to 65 with active COVID-19. The sequencing sample was made of peripheral blood. The chain's CDR3 is CASSYHSTGGSYEQYF. CDR3 sequence (DNA): TGTGCCAGCAGTTACCATTCGACAGGGGGCTCCTACGAGCAGTACTTC.